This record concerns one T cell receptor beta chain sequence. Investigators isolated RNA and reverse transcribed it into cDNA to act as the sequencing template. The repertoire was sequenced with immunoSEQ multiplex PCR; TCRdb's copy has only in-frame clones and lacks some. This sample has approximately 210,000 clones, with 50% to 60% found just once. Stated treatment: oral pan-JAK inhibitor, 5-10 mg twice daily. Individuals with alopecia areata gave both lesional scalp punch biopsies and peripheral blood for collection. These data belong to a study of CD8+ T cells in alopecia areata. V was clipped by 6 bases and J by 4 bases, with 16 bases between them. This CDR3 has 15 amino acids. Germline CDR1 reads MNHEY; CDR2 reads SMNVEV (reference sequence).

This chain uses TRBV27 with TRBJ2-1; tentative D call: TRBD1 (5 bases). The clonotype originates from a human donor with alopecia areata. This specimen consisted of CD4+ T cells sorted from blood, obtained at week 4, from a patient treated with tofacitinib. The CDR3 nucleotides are TGTGCCAGCAGCGCGGACACCCTTCGATACAATGAGCAGTTCTTC. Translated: CASSADTLRYNEQFF.